A single sample is the source of the 29 T cell receptor beta chains below, sequenced in a study of T and B cells in COVID-19 patients. TRB rearrangements were amplified by multiplex PCR with BIOMED2 TRB-A/B primers. Each CDR3 protein gets one entry after TCRdb re-called the multiplex PCR reads with MiXCR. The sample contains a few thousand distinct CDR3 sequences, 20% to 25% of which appear only once. Blood genomic DNA input for TRB amplification was about 240-500 ng. Sequenced material: blood. These TCRs come from a human donor with active COVID-19.

About this clonotype itself: At one end the junction does not follow the germline gene, possibly because of a read error. V gene TRBV10-3 combines with J gene TRBJ1-5, with 8 positions matching TRBD1. The CDR3 runs to 14 residues. Germline assignment: CDR1 ENHRY and CDR2 SYGVKD. This CDR3 is CASGQGVSNQPQNF. The CDR3 DNA reads TGTGCCAGCGGACAGGGAGTAAGCAATCAGCCCCAGAATTTT.

Concerning this clonotype itself: A much larger clone lies a single base off, so this may be a read error. The chain combines TRBV7-2 with TRBJ2-5; 9 positions match TRBD1. The CDR3 loop spans 14 amino acids. With 3 bases clipped from V and 4 bases from J, the junction kept 3 bases outside the gene matches. The germline V gene has CDR1 SGHTA and CDR2 FQGNSA. This CDR3 is CASSFTGGGETQYF. The CDR3 DNA reads as TGTGCCAGCAGCTTTACAGGGGGCGGAGAGACCCAGTACTTC.

This clonotype was seen only a few times. The genes are TRBV5-6 and TRBJ1-6; D possibly corresponds to TRBD1 (5 bases). The V and J ends lost 2 bases and 9 bases respectively, with 12 bases between them. In germline, CDR1 is SGHDT, CDR2 YYEEEE. The CDR3 extends over 14 amino acids. Written as DNA, the CDR3 is TGTGCCAGCAGCTTCGACTGGGGGGGTTCACCCCTCCACTTT. This translates into CASSFDWGGSPLHF. The full variable domain, rest sourced from reference TRBV5-6 and TRBJ1-6, is DAGVTQSPTHLIKTRGQQVTLRCSPKSGHDTVSWYQQALGQGPQFIFQYYEEEERQRGNFPDRFSGHQFPNYSSELNVNALLLGDSALYLCASSFDWGGSPLHFGNGTRLTVT.

The V and J genes are TRBV4-3 and TRBJ1-4, with no clear D. The CDR3 consists of 16 residues. Trimming cost V 0 bases and J 8 bases, with 16 bases left between them. CDR1 is LGHNA and CDR2 is YSLEER in the germline V gene. The CDR3 region has the DNA TGCGCCAGCAGCCAAGATAAGGGATGGTTCGGCGAAAAACTGTTTTTT. Encoded protein: CASSQDKGWFGEKLFF.

By share, this clonotype counts as large (0.1 to 1%). The chain couples TRBV19 to TRBJ2-2; D might be TRBD1 or TRBD2, each matching 5 bases. Germline V gene data show CDR1 as LNHDA and CDR2 as SQIVND (reference sequence). The CDR3 covers 16 residues. V lost 4 bases and J 5 bases, leaving 17 bases between the germline ends. CDR3 amino acids: CASSTAWGTGTGELFF. The DNA of the CDR3 is TGTGCCAGTAGTACGGCATGGGGGACGGGGACCGGGGAGCTGTTTTTT.

This clonotype has more than one count but fewer than ten. The J gene is TRBJ1-5, the V gene TRBV6-2 or TRBV6-3, with 9 bases identical to TRBD1. The junction had 3 bases not matched to a gene; V was cut back by 10 bases and J by 5 bases. The CDR3 consists of 12 residues. Germline CDR1 and CDR2: MNHEY and SVGEGT. In DNA form, the CDR3 reads TGTGCCACAGACAGGGGGGATCAGCCCCAGCATTTT. Translated: CATDRGDQPQHF.

The chain is built from TRBV6-1 and TRBJ2-6, with D uncertain. The germline V gene encodes CDR1 MNHNS and CDR2 SASEGT. The CDR3 sequence is 15 residues long. The V end lost 2 bases, the J end lost 4 bases, and 9 bases lay between the germline ends. Here the CDR3 DNA reads TGTGCCAGCAGTGAATCACAGAGCGGGGCCAACGTCCTGACTTTC. Protein: CASSESQSGANVLTF.

The chain carries TRBV30 and TRBJ2-1; possible D gene TRBD1, 5 bases. V lost 3 bases and J 4 bases, leaving 10 bases between the germline ends. Germline V gene lookup returns CDR1 GTSNPN and CDR2 SVGIG (reference sequence). The CDR3 sequence is 13 residues long. For the CDR3, the DNA is TGTGCCTGGAGGGGGCACTTTTACAATGAGCAGTTCTTC. It is translated as CAWRGHFYNEQFF.

This chain links TRBV5-6 with TRBJ1-2; 9 bases are a match to TRBD1. Germline V gene lookup returns CDR1 SGHDT and CDR2 YYEEEE. The CDR3 has 15 amino acids. V was clipped by 0 bases and J by 4 bases; unmatched bases: 4. CDR3 sequence reads: CASSLGGQGLYGYTF. As DNA, the CDR3 is TGTGCCAGCAGCTTGGGAGGACAGGGGCTCTATGGCTACACCTTC.

This clonotype was picked up a small number of times. The chain is built from TRBV5-1 and TRBJ2-2; D uncertain. Trimming stripped 0 bases from V and 1 base from J, with 4 bases between. The CDR3 consists of 14 residues. Germline lookup yields CDR1 SGHRS and CDR2 YFSETQ. CDR3 amino acids: CASSLEWNTGELFF. CDR3 nucleotides: TGCGCCAGCAGCTTGGAGTGGAACACCGGGGAGCTGTTTTTT.

This clonotype is labeled as medium-sized. The V and J genes are TRBV18 and TRBJ2-2; no clear D gene. The germline V gene encodes CDR1 KGHSH and CDR2 LQKENI. This CDR3 contains 13 residues. V was cut by 3 bases and J by 6 bases, with 8 bases left in between. The CDR3 region has the DNA TGTGCCAGCTCACCTAGTCTACCCGGGGAGCTGTTTTTT. Translated: CASSPSLPGELFF.

The chain's CDR3 is CASSGQGEYNEQFF. The DNA of the CDR3 is TGTGCCAGCAGCGGACAGGGGGAATACAATGAGCAGTTCTTC. The gene calls are TRBV7-9 and TRBJ2-1; 10 positions match TRBD1. Germline CDR1 and CDR2: SEHNR and FQNEAQ (reference sequence). Trimming removed 5 bases from V and 4 bases from J; junction bases left unmatched: 2. The CDR3 loop spans 14 amino acids.

This clonotype is medium-sized in the sample. The chain is built from TRBV5-5 and TRBJ1-2, with a possible D match to TRBD1 (6 bases). CDR1 and CDR2 from the germline V gene are SGHKS and YYEKEE (reference sequence). Between the trimmed V and J ends, which lost 3 bases and 4 bases, there was a span of 16 bases. CDR3 length: 15 residues. In DNA form, the CDR3 reads TGTGCCAGCAGCTCCTTGTTACAGGGATTCTATGGCTACACCTTC. Translating gives CASSSLLQGFYGYTF.

This clonotype is labeled as medium-sized (0.01 to 0.1%). V usage is TRBV6-5 and J usage is TRBJ2-1; 8 bases agree with TRBD1. The CDR3 is 11 residues long. Germline lookup yields CDR1 MNHEY and CDR2 SVGAGI. J was trimmed by 14 bases and V by 5 bases; bases with no gene match: 5. The CDR3 sequence is CASSTGTGEFF. In DNA, the CDR3 is TGTGCCAGCAGTACCGGGACAGGAGAGTTCTTC.

This clonotype was seen more than once but under ten times. CDR3 loop: CASSSVKSGETQYF. The CDR3 DNA sequence: TGCGCCAGCAGCTCGGTGAAGTCCGGGGAGACCCAGTACTTC. V and J are TRBV5-1 and TRBJ2-5; the D is unclear. CDR3 length: 14 residues. Trimming cost V 3 bases and J 5 bases, with 14 bases left between them. Germline V gene sequence: CDR1 SGHRS, CDR2 YFSETQ.

This clonotype rates as medium-sized. The V gene is TRBV15, the J gene TRBJ2-7, with a weak D call TRBD1 (7 bases). This CDR3 has 15 residues. V dropped 6 bases and J dropped 1 base, with 16 bases sitting between them. Germline V lookup: CDR1 LNHNV, CDR2 YYDKDF (reference sequence). The CDR3 is CATRGRGDISYEQYF. The CDR3 DNA is TGTGCCACCAGGGGCAGGGGGGATATATCCTACGAGCAGTACTTC.

Within the sample, this clonotype is medium-sized. The CDR3 protein is CAWRPGLAVNEQFF. The CDR3 coding sequence is TGTGCCTGGAGGCCGGGACTAGCGGTCAATGAGCAGTTCTTC. The rearrangement joins TRBV30 to TRBJ2-1; 11 nucleotides agree with TRBD2. Unmatched junction bases numbered 4, after V lost 3 bases and J lost 6 bases. The length of the CDR3 is 14 residues. The germline V gene has CDR1 GTSNPN and CDR2 SVGIG (reference sequence).

The chain carries TRBV5-1 and TRBJ2-7; TRBD1 might be the D (6 bases). This CDR3 region has 13 residues. V gave up 4 bases and J gave up 2 bases, with 10 bases separating them. Germline V lookup: CDR1 SGHRS, CDR2 YFSETQ. This chain's CDR3 is CASSRDNTYEQYF. As DNA, the CDR3 is TGCGCCAGCAGCCGGGACAATACCTACGAGCAGTACTTC.

This clonotype was picked up many times. The J gene is TRBJ1-2, the V gene TRBV27, with 10 bases lining up with TRBD1. The CDR3 contains 15 residues. V shed 2 bases, J shed 5 bases, and the junction held 5 bases outside the gene matches. CDR1 and CDR2 from the germline V gene are MNHEY and SMNVEV (reference sequence). CDR3 loop: CASSLGTGVNYGYTF. The CDR3 DNA reads as TGTGCCAGCAGTTTAGGGACAGGGGTGAATTATGGCTACACCTTC.

This clonotype counts as medium-sized. The CDR3 is CASTIPGQWALGDYYEQYF. CDR3 DNA sequence: TGTGCCAGTACCATACCCGGGCAGTGGGCCCTCGGGGACTACTACGAGCAGTACTTC. J is TRBJ2-7 and V is TRBV19, with TRBD2 matching over 7 bases. The germline CDR1 and CDR2 sequences are LNHDA and SQIVND (reference sequence). This CDR3 region has 19 residues. V lost 7 bases to trimming and J lost 3 bases; unmatched junction nucleotides: 24.

The chain links TRBV6-6 to TRBJ1-5; 10 nucleotides align to TRBD1. The CDR3 has 15 residues. The V segment lost 6 bases and the J segment 5 bases; nucleotides outside the gene matches: 7. CDR1 is MNHNY and CDR2 is SVGAGI in the germline V gene (reference sequence). The CDR3 DNA sequence: TGTGCCAGCAGACTTTGGGACAGGGGCGATCAGCCCCAGCATTTT. Protein: CASRLWDRGDQPQHF.

This clonotype is labeled medium-sized. The chain carries TRBV11-2 and TRBJ1-2, with 7 bases aligning to TRBD1. This CDR3 has 14 amino acids. Losses at the gene ends were 5 bases for V and 4 bases for J; bases not matched to a gene: 7. CDR1 SGHAT and CDR2 FQNNGV come from the germline V gene. The CDR3 is CASSARGGGYGYTF. CDR3 nucleotide sequence: TGTGCCAGCAGCGCCAGGGGGGGCGGCTATGGCTACACCTTC.

In the case of this clonotype: Since a much larger clone is just one base distant, this may be a read error. This sequence joins TRBV27 and TRBJ1-1, with D unresolved. The CDR3 loop spans 14 amino acids. Trimming shortened V by 6 bases and J by 2 bases, and 13 bases separated the two germline ends. Germline V gives CDR1 MNHEY, CDR2 SMNVEV (reference sequence). CDR3 nucleotide sequence: TGTGCCAGCAGCCCTAAAACAATAAACACTGAAGCTTTCTTT. Protein product: CASSPKTINTEAFF.

This clonotype has only a few counts. J is TRBJ2-1 and V is TRBV20-1; the match to TRBD2 covers 10 bases. After removal of 5 bases from V and 9 bases from J, the junction contained 16 bases not matched to a gene. Germline loops: CDR1 DFQATT, CDR2 SNEGSKA (reference sequence). The CDR3 totals 16 residues. The CDR3 is CSAQGAGGPAFGEQFF. For the CDR3, the DNA is TGCAGTGCTCAGGGAGCGGGAGGGCCCGCTTTCGGTGAGCAGTTCTTC.

This clonotype is judged medium-sized. The chain carries TRBV6-6 and TRBJ2-7; D remains ambiguous. Germline CDR1 and CDR2: MNHNY and SVGAGI (reference sequence). The CDR3 has 15 amino acids. V was cut by 6 bases and J by 4 bases, with 19 bases left in between. Written as DNA, the CDR3 is TGTGCCAGCAGGGAACGTCCTCCCGCCTCGTACGAGCAGTACTTC. It codes for CASRERPPASYEQYF.

This clonotype was recorded only once. The rearrangement uses TRBV6-5 and TRBJ2-1, with 7 positions matching TRBD2. Unmatched junction bases numbered 12, after V lost 4 bases and J lost 0 bases. Germline values: CDR1 MNHEY, CDR2 SVGAGI. The CDR3 has 18 amino acids. The CDR3 bases are TGTGCCAGCAGTTCCCCCGGTAAGCGGGGCAGCTCCTACAATGAGCAGTTCTTC. Protein product: CASSSPGKRGSSYNEQFF.

This clonotype was counted only a few times. This chain joins TRBV6-1 and TRBJ2-7; 9 nucleotides align to TRBD1. The V segment lost 0 bases and the J segment 5 bases; nucleotides outside the gene matches: 11. CDR1 and CDR2 from the germline V gene are MNHNS and SASEGT. This CDR3 spans 17 amino acids. CDR3 amino acids: CASSEAALTGGLDEQYF. The DNA for the CDR3 is TGTGCCAGCAGTGAAGCGGCCCTGACAGGGGGTCTTGACGAGCAGTACTTC.

V gene TRBV7-2 combines with J gene TRBJ2-3; 8 nucleotides align to TRBD2. The ends lost 5 bases at V and 3 bases at J; junction bases unmatched: 10. The CDR3 spans 16 residues. The germline V gene has CDR1 SGHTA and CDR2 FQGNSA. The CDR3 region is CASSLFEVAGTDTQYF. The CDR3, as DNA: TGTGCCAGCAGCCTGTTCGAAGTAGCGGGAACAGATACGCAGTATTTT.

This chain uses TRBV29-1 with TRBJ2-7, with 7 bases matching TRBD2. This CDR3 spans 14 amino acids. J gave up 2 bases and V 4 bases, and 8 bases lay outside the gene matches. Germline lookup yields CDR1 SQVTM and CDR2 ANQGSEA. As DNA, the CDR3 is TGCAGCGTTGGGGAGGGGTATGGGGCCTACGAGCAGTACTTC. Protein sequence: CSVGEGYGAYEQYF.